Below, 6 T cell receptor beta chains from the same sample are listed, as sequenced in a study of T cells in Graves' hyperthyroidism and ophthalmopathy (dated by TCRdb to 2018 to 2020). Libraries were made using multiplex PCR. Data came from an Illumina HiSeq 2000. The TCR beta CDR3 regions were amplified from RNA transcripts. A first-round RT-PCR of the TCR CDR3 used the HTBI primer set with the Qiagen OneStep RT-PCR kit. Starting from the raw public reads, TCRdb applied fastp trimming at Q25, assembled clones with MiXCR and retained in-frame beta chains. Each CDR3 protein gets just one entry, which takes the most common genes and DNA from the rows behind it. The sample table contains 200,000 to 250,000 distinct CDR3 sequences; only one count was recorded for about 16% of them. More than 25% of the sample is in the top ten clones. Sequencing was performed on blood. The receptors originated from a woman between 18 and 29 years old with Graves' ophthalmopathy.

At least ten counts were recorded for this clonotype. CDR3 DNA sequence: TGTGCCAGCAGTTTTGGCAGGGATTATGGCTACACCTTC. Encoded protein: CASSFGRDYGYTF. V usage is TRBV12-3 or TRBV12-4 and J usage is TRBJ1-2; perhaps TRBD1 as D (5 bases). Trimming removed 3 bases from V and 5 bases from J, with 10 bases in between. CDR3 length: 13 amino acids.

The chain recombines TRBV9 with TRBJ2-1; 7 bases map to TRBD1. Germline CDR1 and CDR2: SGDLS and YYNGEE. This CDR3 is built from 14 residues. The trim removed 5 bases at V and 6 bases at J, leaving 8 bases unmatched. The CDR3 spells CASRTRSGGNEQFF. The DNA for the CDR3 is TGTGCCAGCAGGACCCGATCAGGGGGCAATGAGCAGTTCTTC.

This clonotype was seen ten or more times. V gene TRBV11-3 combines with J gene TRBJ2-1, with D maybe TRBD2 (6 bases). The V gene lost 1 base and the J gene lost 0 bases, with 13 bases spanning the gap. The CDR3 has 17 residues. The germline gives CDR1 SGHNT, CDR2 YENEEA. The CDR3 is CASSLAEWRASYNEQFF. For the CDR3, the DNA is TGTGCCAGCAGCTTAGCTGAATGGAGGGCCTCCTACAATGAGCAGTTCTTC.

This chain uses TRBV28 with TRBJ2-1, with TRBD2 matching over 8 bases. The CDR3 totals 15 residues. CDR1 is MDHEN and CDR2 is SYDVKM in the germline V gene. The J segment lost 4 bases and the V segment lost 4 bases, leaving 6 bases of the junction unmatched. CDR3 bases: TGTGCCAGCAGTTACCCGGGACTAGGTTACAATGAGCAGTTCTTC. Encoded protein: CASSYPGLGYNEQFF.

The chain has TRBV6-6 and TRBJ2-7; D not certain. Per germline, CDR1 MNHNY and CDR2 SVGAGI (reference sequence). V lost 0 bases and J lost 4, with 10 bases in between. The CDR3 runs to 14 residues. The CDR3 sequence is CASSYSGDGYEQYF. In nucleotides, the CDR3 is TGTGCCAGCAGTTACTCTGGTGACGGTTACGAGCAGTACTTC.

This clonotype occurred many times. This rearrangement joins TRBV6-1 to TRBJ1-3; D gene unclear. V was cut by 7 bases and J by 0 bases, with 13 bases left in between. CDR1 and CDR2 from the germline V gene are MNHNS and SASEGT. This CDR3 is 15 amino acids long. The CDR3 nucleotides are TGTGCCAGCACCCTGGGCCTAAGCTCTGGAAACACCATATATTTT. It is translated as CASTLGLSSGNTIYF.